This T cell receptor (beta chain) was obtained from a study of T cells in Graves' hyperthyroidism and ophthalmopathy. Amplified TCR beta CDR3 regions came from RNA transcripts. During a first-round RT-PCR of the TCR CDR3, the HTBI primer set was used. TCRdb independently ran MiXCR on the multiplex PCR reads; one entry per CDR3 protein. The sample contains a few hundred thousand distinct CDR3 sequences, about 14% of which appear only once. Diagnoses used clinical symptoms, serum thyroxine and TRAb, thyroid ultrasound and orbital computed tomography. This clonotype was recorded a few times. Sequencing was done on a sample of blood. The TCR sequence derives from a woman aged 40 to 50 with Graves' hyperthyroidism that later progressed to Graves' ophthalmopathy.

The CDR3 protein is CASSQTLAGAYNEQFF. The DNA of the CDR3 is TGTGCCAGCAGCCAGACCTTAGCGGGAGCCTACAATGAGCAGTTCTTC. The V gene is TRBV7-6, the J gene TRBJ2-1; 9 bases are shared with TRBD2. The CDR3 consists of 16 residues. Germline CDR1 is SGHVS and CDR2 is FNYEAQ. Trimming took 5 bases from V and 2 from J; bases not matched to a gene: 7.